This T cell receptor beta chain stems from a study of blood T cell repertoires in COVID-19. Repertoires were generated with immunoSEQ multiplex PCR, while TCRdb's copy carries only in-frame clones and drops some. The sample gives 84,000 or so clones, almost 85% of which show up once; more than 1% is in the top ten. Germline lookup yields CDR1 MNHEY and CDR2 SMNVEV (reference sequence). The CDR3 is made up of 14 amino acids. The V gene end was trimmed by 7 bases and the J gene end by 13 bases; junction bases not matched to a gene: 15. The TCR comes from a woman of 80 years or more with acute or convalescent COVID-19. V and J are TRBV27 and TRBJ2-7; 11 nucleotides agree with TRBD1. The sample taken for sequencing was peripheral blood. This CDR3 is CASTRDRGTTGIYF. The CDR3 nucleotides read TGTGCCAGCACACGGGACAGGGGGACAACCGGGATATACTTC.